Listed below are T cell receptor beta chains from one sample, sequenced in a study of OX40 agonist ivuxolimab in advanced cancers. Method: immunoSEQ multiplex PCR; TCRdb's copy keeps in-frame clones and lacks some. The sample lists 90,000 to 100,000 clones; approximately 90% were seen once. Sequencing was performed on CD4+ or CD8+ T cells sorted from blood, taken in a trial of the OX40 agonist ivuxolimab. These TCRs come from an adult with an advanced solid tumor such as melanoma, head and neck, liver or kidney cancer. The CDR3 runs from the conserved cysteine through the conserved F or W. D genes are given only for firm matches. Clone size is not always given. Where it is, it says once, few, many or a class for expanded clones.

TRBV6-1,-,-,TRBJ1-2,TGTGCCAGCAGTTGGGAGGGGGACTATGGCTACACCTTC,CASSWEGDYGYTF
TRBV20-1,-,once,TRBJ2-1,TGCAGTGCTAGAGAAAACAATGAGCAGTTCTTC,CSARENNEQFF
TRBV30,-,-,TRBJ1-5,TGTGCCTGGAGTGTCTCGGGAAATCAGCCCCAGCATTTT,CAWSVSGNQPQHF
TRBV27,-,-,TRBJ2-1,TGTGCCAGCAGTCCCCCCGGGACCCGAGGAAGTGAGCAGTTCTTC,CASSPPGTRGSEQFF
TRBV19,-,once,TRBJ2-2,TGTGCCAGTAGTAACCAGGGAGCCACCGGGGAGCTGTTTTTT,CASSNQGATGELFF
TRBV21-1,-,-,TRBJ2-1,TGTGCCAGGGTACTAGCGGGAGGTCTATCCTACAATGAGCAGTTCTTC,CARVLAGGLSYNEQFF
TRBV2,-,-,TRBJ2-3,TGTGCCAGCAGTTCTCAGGGACCGGCAGATACGCAGTATTTT,CASSSQGPADTQYF
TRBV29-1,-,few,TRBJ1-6,TGCAGCGTTGGGGATAATAATTCACCCCTCCACTTT,CSVGDNNSPLHF
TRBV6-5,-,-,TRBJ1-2,TGTGCCAGCACTCCTGGGGCGCTTCGGGGCTACACCTTC,CASTPGALRGYTF
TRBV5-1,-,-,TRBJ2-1,TGCGCCAGCAGCTTGGGACCGAGCTCCTACAATGAGCAGTTCTTC,CASSLGPSSYNEQFF
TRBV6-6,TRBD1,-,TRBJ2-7,TGTGCCAGCAGTTACTCTTGGACAGGGGGTTACGAGCAGTACTTC,CASSYSWTGGYEQYF
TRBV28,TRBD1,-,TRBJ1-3,TGTGCCAGCAACCCCGGACAGGGGGAAGATTACTCTGGAAACACCATATATTTT,CASNPGQGEDYSGNTIYF
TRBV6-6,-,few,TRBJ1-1,TGTGCCAGCCGGGGGAACATGAACACTGAAGCTTTCTTT,CASRGNMNTEAFF
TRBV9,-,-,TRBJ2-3,TGTGCCAGCAGCGGAGCGGAGACTCTAGTGGGGCAGTATTTT,CASSGAETLVGQYF
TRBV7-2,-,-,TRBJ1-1,TGTGCCAGCAGCCCCCCGCGGCAAAGGGCTGAAGCTTTCTTT,CASSPPRQRAEAFF
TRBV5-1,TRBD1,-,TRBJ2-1,TGCGCCAGCAGCCTTCGACAGGGGGACAATGAGCAGTTCTTC,CASSLRQGDNEQFF
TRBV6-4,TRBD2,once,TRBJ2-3,TGTGCCAGCAGTGACGGGGGACTAGCTTCAGATACGCAGTATTTT,CASSDGGLASDTQYF
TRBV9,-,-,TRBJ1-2,TGTGCCAGCAGCGTAGTCTCAGCTAACTATGGCTACACCTTC,CASSVVSANYGYTF